The sequence of this T cell receptor beta chain was determined in a study of shared clonotypes between healthy human individuals. Assay used: immunoSEQ multiplex PCR; TCRdb lists only in-frame clones, some missing. Here the sample spans 550,000 to 750,000 clones, just under 97% being singletons. Worth noting for this clone: Its antigen is unknown.

It was CD45RO-negative cells, positively selected for CCR7, that made up naive CD8 cells, with terminally differentiated effector memory CD45RA+ cells excluded. The study, taken as a whole, reports: Clonotype sharing levels among donors were expected to vary with sequencing depth. In general, naive subsets displayed greater estimated richness than memory subsets did. It was the few donors that limited the genetic and exposure-history diversity represented.

With V trimmed by 1 base and J by 3 bases, 1 base remained unmatched. CDR3 size: 15 residues. Germline V gives CDR1 MNHNS, CDR2 SASEGT. The chain recombines TRBV6-1 with TRBJ2-1; 9 bases fit TRBD2. The sample comprised naive CD8+ T cells sorted from blood. This TCR was sampled from a woman aged 25 to 45 in good health. The CDR3 loop reads CASSEVSGSYNEQFF. Written as DNA, the CDR3 is TGTGCCAGCAGTGAAGTTAGCGGGAGCTACAATGAGCAGTTCTTC.